The text below deals with one T cell receptor (beta chain). Its antigen is as yet unknown. These data are taken from a study of CD4 T cells in relation to SARS-CoV-2 and coronaviruses. On the study more broadly: The HLA restriction of the shared crossreactive spike epitopes was mapped.

General observations from the study: Compared with monoreactive clones, crossreactive clones showed significantly weaker SARS-CoV-2 expansion.

The CDR3 length is 16 residues. The germline gives CDR1 LNHDA, CDR2 SQIVND (reference sequence). V shed 7 bases and J shed 0 bases, with 16 bases lying between them. Sequenced by immunoSEQ multiplex PCR; TCRdb stores in-frame clones only, minus some. The repertoire holds some 35,000 clones, with more than 65% as singletons. The chain has TRBV19 and TRBJ1-5; D remains unclear. Sequences were obtained from naive CD4+ T cells from PBMCs, cultured in vitro. Subset described: naive CD4+ T cells isolated by negative enrichment. The sequence was obtained from an adult with COVID-19. The CDR3 DNA follows: TGTGCCAGTAACCCCGTCCGAGGGTATAGCAATCAGCCCCAGCATTTT. This gives the protein CASNPVRGYSNQPQHF. The whole variable domain, filled in from reference TRBV19 and TRBJ1-5, reads DGGITQSPKYLFRKEGQNVTLSCEQNLNHDAMYWYRQDPGQGLRLIYYSQIVNDFQKGDIAEGYSVSREKKESFPLTVTSAQKNPTAFYLCASNPVRGYSNQPQHFGDGTRLSIL.